The 19 T cell receptor beta chains below were found in one sample sequenced in a study of CD8 T cells in ankylosing spondylitis. TCRdb reprocessed the 5' RACE reads via MiXCR and lists one record per CDR3 protein. The data show tens of thousands of distinct CDR3 sequences, with more than 5.5% seen just once and roughly a tenth held by the top ten. The sequenced sample consisted of blood, either unsorted or a sorted T cell fraction (not recorded which). All receptors come from a male donor with ankylosing spondylitis or in good health (not recorded which).

This clonotype was seen ten or more times. The CDR3 DNA reads as TGTGCCTGGAGACCGGGACTTCCTAGCACAGATACGCAGTATTTT. Translating it yields CAWRPGLPSTDTQYF. The V call is TRBV30, the J call TRBJ2-3, with D possibly being TRBD2 (6 bases). Between the trimmed V and J ends, which lost 3 bases and 0 bases, there was a span of 13 bases. The CDR3 contains 15 residues. Germline V gene data show CDR1 as GTSNPN and CDR2 as SVGIG (reference sequence). Variable domain in full (rest from reference TRBV30 and TRBJ2-3): SQTIHQWPATLVQPVGSPLSLECTVEGTSNPNLYWYRQAAGRGLQLLFYSVGIGQISSEVPQNLSASRPQDRQFILSSKKLLLSDSGFYLCAWRPGLPSTDTQYFGPGTRLTVL.

In its sample, this clonotype was seen many times. This chain uses TRBV15 with TRBJ1-5; possible D gene TRBD1, 5 bases. The CDR3 runs to 15 residues. Trimming stripped 5 bases from V and 6 bases from J, with 17 bases between. CDR1 and CDR2 from the germline V gene are LNHNV and YYDKDF (reference sequence). The CDR3 sequence: CATSGQRLVGQPQHF. As DNA, the CDR3 is TGTGCCACCAGCGGACAAAGGTTGGTGGGTCAGCCCCAGCATTTT.

Ten or more counts support this clonotype. This sequence joins TRBV27 and TRBJ2-5, with a possible D match to TRBD1 (5 bases). The CDR3 has 13 amino acids. V lost 8 bases to trimming and J lost 3 bases, with 13 bases between them. In germline, CDR1 is MNHEY, CDR2 SMNVEV (reference sequence). The chain's CDR3 is CASGAEREETQYF. CDR3 DNA: TGTGCCAGCGGGGCAGAGAGAGAAGAGACCCAGTACTTC.

This clonotype has at least ten counts. The V gene is TRBV15, the J gene TRBJ1-4; D possibly corresponds to TRBD1 (6 bases). The V gene's germline CDR1 is LNHNV and CDR2 YYDKDF (reference sequence). V gave up 0 bases and J gave up 3 bases, with 8 bases separating them. The CDR3 sequence is 15 residues long. For the CDR3, the DNA is TGTGCCACCAGCAGAGATGGGGGGCCTAATGAAAAACTGTTTTTT. It encodes CATSRDGGPNEKLFF.

This clonotype was counted many times. This chain links TRBV11-1 with TRBJ2-5; D is uncertain. Germline V gene lookup returns CDR1 SGHAT and CDR2 FQDESV (reference sequence). V was trimmed by 1 base and J by 0 bases, leaving 0 bases between them. The CDR3 consists of 12 residues. This CDR3 reads CASSLDQETQYF. In DNA, the CDR3 is TGTGCCAGCAGCTTAGACCAAGAGACCCAGTACTTC.

This clonotype has ten or more counts. This chain links TRBV10-3 with TRBJ2-3; TRBD1 agrees at 10 bases. The J segment lost 3 bases and the V segment lost 6 bases, leaving 6 bases of the junction unmatched. Germline V gene sequence: CDR1 ENHRY, CDR2 SYGVKD. CDR3 size: 15 residues. CDR3 in amino acids: CAISYRDRGTDTQYF. DNA of the CDR3: TGTGCCATCAGCTACCGGGACAGGGGTACAGATACGCAGTATTTT.

This clonotype was observed at least ten times. V usage is TRBV4-1 and J usage is TRBJ1-1; D is unresolved. CDR3 length: 17 amino acids. In germline, CDR1 is MGHRA, CDR2 YSYEKL. The ends were cut back, 0 bases at V and 10 bases at J, with 24 bases in the middle. CDR3 nucleotides: TGCGCCAGCAGCCAAGATATCCTAACGGGCAGATTCCCGGGAGCTTTCTTT. It is translated as CASSQDILTGRFPGAFF.

This clonotype showed up many times. The chain has TRBV15 and TRBJ2-7; D perhaps matches TRBD2 (5 bases). The V gene's germline CDR1 is LNHNV and CDR2 YYDKDF (reference sequence). Trimming removed 2 bases from V and 2 bases from J, with 16 bases in between. CDR3 length: 16 residues. The CDR3 here is CATSRSLSGNPYEQYF. DNA for the CDR3: TGTGCCACCAGCAGATCACTATCCGGGAACCCCTACGAGCAGTACTTC. The variable domain in full, completed from reference TRBV15 and TRBJ2-7, reads DAMVIQNPRYQVTQFGKPVTLSCSQTLNHNVMYWYQQKSSQAPKLLFHYYDKDFNNEADTPDNFQSRRPNTSFCFLDIRSPGLGDTAMYLCATSRSLSGNPYEQYFGPGTRLTVT.

This clonotype was found many times. The J gene is TRBJ2-7, the V gene TRBV18; D possibly uses TRBD1 or TRBD2 (5 bases each). The V end lost 6 bases, the J end lost 0 bases, and 18 bases lay between the germline ends. Germline-derived CDR1 and CDR2 are KGHSH and LQKENI. This CDR3 is 16 amino acids long. The CDR3 DNA reads TGTGCCAGCTCTCCCCGGGACCAGCTGGGCTCCTACGAGCAGTACTTC. Its translation: CASSPRDQLGSYEQYF.

Only a few counts were recorded for this clonotype. The chain's CDR3 is CASSSLLAGENEQFF. CDR3 DNA sequence: TGTGCCAGCAGCTCCTTACTAGCGGGAGAAAATGAGCAGTTCTTC. The chain uses TRBV7-8 and TRBJ2-1; 11 bases are a match to TRBD2. The V gene end was trimmed by 4 bases and the J gene end by 7 bases; junction bases not matched to a gene: 6. This CDR3 comprises 15 residues. Germline loops: CDR1 SGHVS, CDR2 FQNEAQ.

The V gene is TRBV7-9, the J gene TRBJ2-1; 12 nucleotides line up with TRBD2. This CDR3 is 17 amino acids long. V lost 0 bases to trimming and J lost 7 bases; unmatched junction nucleotides: 7. Germline V gene data show CDR1 as SEHNR and CDR2 as FQNEAQ (reference sequence). The CDR3 loop reads CASSLAGLAGKGNEQFF. In DNA form, the CDR3 reads TGTGCCAGCAGCTTAGCCGGACTAGCGGGAAAAGGGAATGAGCAGTTCTTC.

The table lists this clonotype with many counts. The chain uses TRBV6-1 and TRBJ1-1; TRBD1 is a possible D gene (5 bases). CDR3 size: 14 residues. V lost 4 bases and J lost 1, with 10 bases in between. Germline assignment: CDR1 MNHNS and CDR2 SASEGT. The CDR3 sequence is CASSGRVGNTEAFF. The CDR3 nucleotides are TGTGCCAGCAGTGGCAGGGTTGGGAACACTGAAGCTTTCTTT.

The chain links TRBV13 to TRBJ2-7; either TRBD1 or TRBD2 may supply D (5 bases each). V was pared by 7 bases and J by 5 bases, with 21 bases between. This CDR3 has 15 residues. In germline, CDR1 is PRHDT, CDR2 FYEKMQ (reference sequence). CDR3 region: CASTILGTGYDEQYF. Here the CDR3 DNA reads TGTGCCAGCACAATCCTCGGGACGGGGTACGACGAGCAGTACTTC.

This clonotype was recorded at least ten times. The rearrangement uses TRBV5-5 and TRBJ1-1, with a tentative D call TRBD1 (5 bases). V gave up 2 bases and J gave up 5 bases, with 10 bases separating them. The CDR3 has 13 amino acids. Germline values: CDR1 SGHKS, CDR2 YYEKEE (reference sequence). CDR3 in amino acids: CASSFGGATEAFF. DNA for the CDR3: TGTGCCAGCAGCTTCGGGGGAGCAACTGAAGCTTTCTTT.

This clonotype showed up many times. The V call is TRBV15, the J call TRBJ2-3; 12 bases align to TRBD2. The CDR3 spans 16 residues. In germline, CDR1 is LNHNV, CDR2 YYDKDF (reference sequence). The V gene end was trimmed by 3 bases and the J gene end by 2 bases; junction bases not matched to a gene: 3. DNA of the CDR3: TGTGCCACCAGCAGCGGACTAGCGGGAACCACAGATACGCAGTATTTT. Translated: CATSSGLAGTTDTQYF.

This clonotype has a count of ten or more. The chain combines TRBV29-1 with TRBJ2-1, with D perhaps matching TRBD2 (6 bases). The V and J ends lost 5 bases and 0 bases respectively, with 14 bases between them. The germline V gene encodes CDR1 SQVTM and CDR2 ANQGSEA. This CDR3 region has 15 residues. The CDR3 DNA reads TGCAGCGTTCCCCCTGGAGGGAGCTCCTACAATGAGCAGTTCTTC. It encodes CSVPPGGSSYNEQFF.

This clonotype was seen many times. The gene calls are TRBV7-3 and TRBJ2-3; D not certain. CDR1 and CDR2 (germline): SGHTA, FQGTGA. This CDR3 contains 15 residues. Trimming shortened V by 0 bases and J by 2 bases, and 9 bases separated the two germline ends. The CDR3 coding sequence is TGTGCCAGCAGCTTAACGGCCCTACCCACAGATACGCAGTATTTT. Translated, it gives CASSLTALPTDTQYF.

The gene calls are TRBV20-1 and TRBJ2-7; D unresolved. CDR3 length: 13 residues. V was clipped by 2 bases and J by 0 bases, with 8 bases between them. Per the germline V gene, CDR1 is DFQATT and CDR2 is SNEGSKA (reference sequence). The CDR3 region is CSARQIGSYEQYF. The CDR3 DNA sequence: TGCAGTGCTAGACAAATAGGCTCCTACGAGCAGTACTTC.

This clonotype was found many times. V and J are TRBV3-1 and TRBJ2-7; 10 bases agree with TRBD2. The ends lost 5 bases at V and 2 bases at J; junction bases unmatched: 6. Germline V gene data show CDR1 as LGHDT and CDR2 as YNNKEL (reference sequence). This CDR3 spans 15 amino acids. CDR3 in amino acids: CASSFSGRPTYEQYF. In nucleotides, the CDR3 is TGTGCCAGCAGCTTTAGCGGGAGGCCCACCTACGAGCAGTACTTC.